This T cell receptor (beta chain) was recovered during a study of T cells in Graves' hyperthyroidism and ophthalmopathy. Broader study findings: Before onset, ophthalmopathy was predicted by the model a median around 6 months earlier.

CDR1 is SGHTA, CDR2 FQGTGA, per germline. The trim removed 3 bases at V and 2 bases at J, leaving 2 bases unmatched. This CDR3 has 15 residues. What was amplified from RNA transcripts were TCR beta CDR3 regions. The HTBI primer set drove a first-round RT-PCR of the TCR CDR3. TCRdb fed the multiplex PCR reads into MiXCR, producing one record per CDR3 protein. The top ten clones hold 5.3% of a sample with around 420,000 distinct CDR3 sequences, roughly an eighth of them seen once. This clonotype has ten or more counts. The antigen remains unidentified. The hyperthyroidism patients had all been newly diagnosed, and their disease duration was under 2 months. Their ages ranged from 18 to 65 years. Diagnosing involved the use of clinical symptoms, serum thyroxine and TRAb, thyroid ultrasound and orbital computed tomography.

This receptor was obtained from a woman younger than 30 with Graves' hyperthyroidism. The chain combines TRBV7-3 with TRBJ2-3, with 10 nucleotides matching TRBD1. The sample taken for sequencing was blood. CDR3 coding DNA: TGTGCCAGCAGCTTGACAGGGGGCTTCACAGATACGCAGTATTTT. Translation gives CASSLTGGFTDTQYF.